The T cell receptor (beta chain) described here comes from a study of T cells after yellow fever vaccination. Turning to the study itself: Fractions low in cell number were prepared with SMART-Seq v4 Ultra Low Input.

The study made its TCR cDNA through 5'RACE template switching. That step introduced a universal primer site along with UMIs. One entry per CDR3 protein results from TCRdb running MiXCR on the 5' RACE reads. The sample contains almost 70,000 distinct CDR3 sequences, 5.9% of which appear only once. Deletions cut 0 bases from V and 4 bases from J, with 12 bases between. The CDR3 spans 15 residues. Germline CDR1 is SGHTA and CDR2 is FQGNSA. Overall study results and limits: The presence of abundant clonotypes contaminating from the bulk population was possible in FACS-sorted repertoires. Of the clonotypes, a small share occurred in both CD4 and CD8 compartments.

This clonotype has more than one count but fewer than ten. Its antigen is as yet unknown. Source: CD4+ T cells sorted from PBMCs, taken about 2 weeks after the first yellow fever vaccination. This sequence was found in a young man who received the YFV17D yellow fever vaccine. The chain joins TRBV7-2 to TRBJ2-5; D possibly corresponds to TRBD2 (5 bases). The CDR3 here is CASSLAAAPLETQYF. The CDR3 coding sequence is TGTGCCAGCAGCTTAGCAGCGGCACCTTTAGAGACCCAGTACTTC.